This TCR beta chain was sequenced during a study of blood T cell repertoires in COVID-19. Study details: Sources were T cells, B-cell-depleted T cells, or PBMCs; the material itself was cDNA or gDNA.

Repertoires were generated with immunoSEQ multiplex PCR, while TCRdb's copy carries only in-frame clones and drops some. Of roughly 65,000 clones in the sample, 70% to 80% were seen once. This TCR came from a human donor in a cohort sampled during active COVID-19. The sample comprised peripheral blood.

This CDR3 is CASSPWGGEDTQYF. CDR3 coding DNA: TGCGCCAGCAGCCCGTGGGGGGGTGAAGATACGCAGTATTTT. J is TRBJ2-3 and V is TRBV5-1; 7 bases agree with TRBD2. This CDR3 is 14 amino acids long. V was pared by 4 bases and J by 5 bases, with 7 bases of the junction left unmatched. The germline V gene encodes CDR1 SGHRS and CDR2 YFSETQ.